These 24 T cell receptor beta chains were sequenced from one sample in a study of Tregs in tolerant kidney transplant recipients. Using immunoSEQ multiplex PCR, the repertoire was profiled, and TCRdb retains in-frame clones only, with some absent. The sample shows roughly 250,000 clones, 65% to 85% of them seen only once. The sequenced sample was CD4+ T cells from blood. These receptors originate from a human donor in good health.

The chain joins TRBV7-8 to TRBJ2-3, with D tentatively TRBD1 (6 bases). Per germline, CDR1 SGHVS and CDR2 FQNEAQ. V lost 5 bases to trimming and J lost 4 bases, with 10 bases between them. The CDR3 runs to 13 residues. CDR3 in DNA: TGTGCCAGCAGCACTGGGGGCGCAGATACGCAGTATTTT. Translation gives CASSTGGADTQYF.

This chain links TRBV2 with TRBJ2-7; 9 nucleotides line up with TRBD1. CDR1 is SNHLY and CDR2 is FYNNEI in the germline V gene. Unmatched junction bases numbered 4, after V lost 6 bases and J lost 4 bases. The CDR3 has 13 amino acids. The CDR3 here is CASSRQGGYEQYF. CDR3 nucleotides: TGTGCCAGCAGCAGACAGGGGGGGTACGAGCAGTACTTC.

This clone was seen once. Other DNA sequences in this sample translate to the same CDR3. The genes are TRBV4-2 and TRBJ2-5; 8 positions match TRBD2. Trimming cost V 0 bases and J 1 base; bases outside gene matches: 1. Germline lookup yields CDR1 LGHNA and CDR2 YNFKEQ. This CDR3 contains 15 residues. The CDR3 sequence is CASSQETSGQETQYF. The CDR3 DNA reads TGTGCCAGCAGCCAAGAAACTAGCGGCCAAGAGACCCAGTACTTC.

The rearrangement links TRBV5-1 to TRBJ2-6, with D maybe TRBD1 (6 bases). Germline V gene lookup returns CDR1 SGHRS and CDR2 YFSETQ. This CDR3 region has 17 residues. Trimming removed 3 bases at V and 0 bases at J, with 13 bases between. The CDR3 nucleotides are TGCGCCAGCAGCTCACTTACAGGGAGCTCTGGGGCCAACGTCCTGACTTTC. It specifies CASSSLTGSSGANVLTF.

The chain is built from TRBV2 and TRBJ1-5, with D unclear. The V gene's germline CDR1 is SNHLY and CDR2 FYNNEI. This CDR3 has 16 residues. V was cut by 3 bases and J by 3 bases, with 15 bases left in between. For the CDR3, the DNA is TGTGCCAGCAGTGAGGTAACAGCCTTTTTCAATCAGCCCCAGCATTTT. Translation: CASSEVTAFFNQPQHF. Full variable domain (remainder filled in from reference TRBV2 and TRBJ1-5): EPEVTQTPSHQVTQMGQEVILRCVPISNHLYFYWYRQILGQKVEFLVSFYNNEISEKSEIFDDQFSVERPDGSNFTLKIRSTKLEDSAMYFCASSEVTAFFNQPQHFGDGTRLSIL.

The CDR3 DNA follows: TGTGCCAGTAGTCCCTCGGTAAGGACAGGGTGGCCTACGAAGCCGCTCTATGGCTACACCTTC. Residues: CASSPSVRTGWPTKPLYGYTF. The chain uses TRBV19 and TRBJ1-2; 8 positions match TRBD1. The CDR3 contains 21 residues. V dropped 5 bases and J dropped 4; count of bases not matched to a gene: 27. Germline CDR1 reads LNHDA; CDR2 reads SQIVND (reference sequence).

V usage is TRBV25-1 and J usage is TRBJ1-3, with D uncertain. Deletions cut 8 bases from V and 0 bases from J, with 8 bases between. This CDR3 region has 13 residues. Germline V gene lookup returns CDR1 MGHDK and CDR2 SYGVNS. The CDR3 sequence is CASRPASGNTIYF. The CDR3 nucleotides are TGTGCCAGCCGGCCTGCCTCTGGAAACACCATATATTTT.

The DNA for the CDR3 is TGTGCCAGCAGCTTAGGGCTGTTGGAAAAACTGTTTTTT. Translated: CASSLGLLEKLFF. The chain joins TRBV11-3 to TRBJ1-4; unclear D gene. The CDR3 runs 13 residues. The germline gives CDR1 SGHNT, CDR2 YENEEA. The V gene lost 1 base and the J gene lost 8 bases, with 8 bases spanning the gap. The whole variable domain, filled in from reference TRBV11-3 and TRBJ1-4, reads EAGVVQSPRYKIIEKKQPVAFWCNPISGHNTLYWYLQNLGQGPELLIRYENEEAVDDSQLPKDRFSAERLKGVDSTLKIQPAELGDSAVYLCASSLGLLEKLFFGSGTQLSVL.

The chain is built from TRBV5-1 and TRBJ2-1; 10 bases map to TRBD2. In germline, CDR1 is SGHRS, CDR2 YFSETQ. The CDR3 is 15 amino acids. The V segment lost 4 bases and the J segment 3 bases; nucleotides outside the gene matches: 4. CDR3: CASSPGTSDYNEQFF. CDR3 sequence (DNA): TGCGCCAGCAGCCCCGGGACTAGCGACTACAATGAGCAGTTCTTC.

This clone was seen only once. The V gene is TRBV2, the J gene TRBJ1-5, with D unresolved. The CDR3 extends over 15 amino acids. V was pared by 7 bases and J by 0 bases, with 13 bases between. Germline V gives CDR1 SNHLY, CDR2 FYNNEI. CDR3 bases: TGTGCCAGCACTTTGGAGGCCCATAGCAATCAGCCCCAGCATTTT. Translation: CASTLEAHSNQPQHF.

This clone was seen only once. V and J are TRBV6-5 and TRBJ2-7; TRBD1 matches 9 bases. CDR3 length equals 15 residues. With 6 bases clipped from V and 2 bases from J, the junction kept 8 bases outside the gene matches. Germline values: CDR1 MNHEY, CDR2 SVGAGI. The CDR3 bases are TGTGCCAGCAGCCTCGACAGGGGGTTACCCTACGAGCAGTACTTC. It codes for CASSLDRGLPYEQYF.

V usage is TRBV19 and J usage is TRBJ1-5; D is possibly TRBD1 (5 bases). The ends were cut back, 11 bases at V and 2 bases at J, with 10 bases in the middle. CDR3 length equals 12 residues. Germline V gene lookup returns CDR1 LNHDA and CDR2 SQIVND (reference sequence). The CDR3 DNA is TGTGCCGCAGGGTCGGGCAATCAGCCCCAGCATTTT. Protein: CAAGSGNQPQHF. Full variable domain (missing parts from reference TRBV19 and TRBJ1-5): DGGITQSPKYLFRKEGQNVTLSCEQNLNHDAMYWYRQDPGQGLRLIYYSQIVNDFQKGDIAEGYSVSREKKESFPLTVTSAQKNPTAFYLCAAGSGNQPQHFGDGTRLSIL.

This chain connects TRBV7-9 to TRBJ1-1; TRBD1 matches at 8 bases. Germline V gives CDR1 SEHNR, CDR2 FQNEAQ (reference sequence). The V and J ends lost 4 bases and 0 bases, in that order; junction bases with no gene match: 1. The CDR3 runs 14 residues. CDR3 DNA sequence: TGTGCCAGCAGCTGGACAGGGTTGAACACTGAAGCTTTCTTT. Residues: CASSWTGLNTEAFF.

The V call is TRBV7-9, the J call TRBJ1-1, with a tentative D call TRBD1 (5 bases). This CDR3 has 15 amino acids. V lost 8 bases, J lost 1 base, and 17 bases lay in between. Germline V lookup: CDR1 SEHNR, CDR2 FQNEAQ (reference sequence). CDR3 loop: CASGPGRGGNTEAFF. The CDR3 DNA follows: TGTGCCAGCGGGCCGGGTAGGGGAGGGAACACTGAAGCTTTCTTT.

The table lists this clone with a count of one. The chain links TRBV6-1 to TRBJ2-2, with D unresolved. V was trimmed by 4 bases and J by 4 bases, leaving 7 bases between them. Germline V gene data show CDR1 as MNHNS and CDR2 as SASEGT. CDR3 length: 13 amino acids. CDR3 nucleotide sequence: TGTGCCAGCAGTGGGCAGGTCACCGGGGAGCTGTTTTTT. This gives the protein CASSGQVTGELFF.

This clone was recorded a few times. CDR3 sequence (DNA): TGTGCCAGCAGTAATCAAGCCTACAATGAGCAGTTCTTC. Protein: CASSNQAYNEQFF. This sequence joins TRBV7-8 and TRBJ2-1; D gene ambiguous. Germline V gives CDR1 SGHVS, CDR2 FQNEAQ. The CDR3 spans 13 residues. Deletions cut 6 bases from V and 2 bases from J, with 8 bases between.

The CDR3 protein is CASSLRQGNIWNTEAFF. CDR3 bases: TGTGCCAGCAGCTTGCGACAGGGAAATATATGGAACACTGAAGCTTTCTTT. The chain is built from TRBV5-5 and TRBJ1-1; 7 bases line up with TRBD1. The germline CDR1 and CDR2 sequences are SGHKS and YYEKEE (reference sequence). The CDR3 loop spans 17 amino acids. The ends lost 1 base at V and 1 base at J; junction bases unmatched: 10.

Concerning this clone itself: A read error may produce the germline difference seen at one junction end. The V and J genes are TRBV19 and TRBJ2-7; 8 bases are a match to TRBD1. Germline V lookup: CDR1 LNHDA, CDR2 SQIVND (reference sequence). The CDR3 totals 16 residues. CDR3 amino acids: CASRIAGGAVAYEQYF. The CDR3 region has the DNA TGTGCCAGTAGGATAGCAGGGGGCGCGGTGGCTTACGAGCAGTACTTC.

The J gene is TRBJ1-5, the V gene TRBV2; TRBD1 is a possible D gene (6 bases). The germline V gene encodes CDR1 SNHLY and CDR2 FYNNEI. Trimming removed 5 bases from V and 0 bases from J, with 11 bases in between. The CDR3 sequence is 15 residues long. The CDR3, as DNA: TGTGCCAGCAGTCGGACAGCTAATAGCAATCAGCCCCAGCATTTT. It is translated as CASSRTANSNQPQHF.

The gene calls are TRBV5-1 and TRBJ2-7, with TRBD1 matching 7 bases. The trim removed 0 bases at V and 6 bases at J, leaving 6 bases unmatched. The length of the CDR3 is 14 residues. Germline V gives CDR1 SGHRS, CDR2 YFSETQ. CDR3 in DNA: TGCGCCAGCAGCTTGGTCGGACAGGTCGGCGAGCAGTACTTC. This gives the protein CASSLVGQVGEQYF.

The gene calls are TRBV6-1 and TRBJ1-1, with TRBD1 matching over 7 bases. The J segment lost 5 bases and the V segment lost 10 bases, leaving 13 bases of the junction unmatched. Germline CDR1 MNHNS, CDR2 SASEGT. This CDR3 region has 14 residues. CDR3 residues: CATWWRGRGTEAFF. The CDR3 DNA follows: TGTGCCACCTGGTGGAGGGGGCGGGGTACTGAAGCTTTCTTT.

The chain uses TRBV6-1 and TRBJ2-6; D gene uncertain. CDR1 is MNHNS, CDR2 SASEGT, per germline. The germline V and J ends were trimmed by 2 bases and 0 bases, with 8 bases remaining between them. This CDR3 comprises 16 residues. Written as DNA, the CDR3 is TGTGCCAGCAGTGAACACTCGATCTCTGGGGCCAACGTCCTGACTTTC. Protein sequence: CASSEHSISGANVLTF.

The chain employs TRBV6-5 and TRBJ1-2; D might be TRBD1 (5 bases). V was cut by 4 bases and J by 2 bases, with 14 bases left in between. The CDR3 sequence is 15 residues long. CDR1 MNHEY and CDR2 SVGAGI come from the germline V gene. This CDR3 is CASSSTGTVNYGYTF. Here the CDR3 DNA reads TGTGCCAGCAGTTCGACCGGGACGGTGAACTATGGCTACACCTTC.

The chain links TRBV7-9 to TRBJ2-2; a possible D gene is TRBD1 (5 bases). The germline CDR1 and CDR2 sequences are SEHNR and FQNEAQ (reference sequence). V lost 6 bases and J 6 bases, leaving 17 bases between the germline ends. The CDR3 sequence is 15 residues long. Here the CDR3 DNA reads TGTGCCAGCAGTTCCTCTGGGGCCGGATCCGGGGAGCTGTTTTTT. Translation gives CASSSSGAGSGELFF.